These 9 T cell receptor beta chains were all obtained from the same sample, sequenced in a study of T-cell reconstitution after alpha-beta-depleted transplantation in children. Researchers prepared the TCRbeta library using unique molecular identifiers, the study reports. TCRdb reanalysed the PCR reads using MiXCR and keeps one entry per CDR3 protein. This sample has approximately 93,000 distinct CDR3 sequences, with 7.5% to 9.5% found just once. Sequenced here: PBMCs from the stem cell graft donor, sampled from the stem cell graft. These receptors were taken from a human donor who donated a stem cell graft to a child with congenital amegakaryocytic thrombocytopenia.

This clonotype came up many times. This chain joins TRBV29-1 and TRBJ2-1; D remains unclear. V was shortened by 3 bases and J by 9 bases, with 6 bases between the two germline ends. Germline CDR1 is SQVTM and CDR2 is ANQGSEA. This CDR3 has 10 residues. As DNA, the CDR3 is TGCAGCGTTGATTGGCCTGAGCAGTTCTTC. This encodes CSVDWPEQFF.

This clonotype was seen at least ten times. The V call is TRBV20-1, the J call TRBJ2-1; 8 nucleotides line up with TRBD2. The CDR3 is made up of 15 amino acids. Looked up from germline, CDR1 is DFQATT and CDR2 is SNEGSKA (reference sequence). V was pared by 4 bases and J by 6 bases, with 11 bases of the junction left unmatched. This CDR3 reads CSAIEGREVGNEQFF. The CDR3 DNA reads TGCAGTGCTATTGAAGGGCGGGAGGTTGGCAATGAGCAGTTCTTC.

This clonotype has at least ten counts. The rearrangement links TRBV7-9 to TRBJ2-2; 8 bases match TRBD1. V lost 4 bases, J lost 7 bases, and 8 bases stayed unmatched. CDR3 length: 15 residues. The germline V gene encodes CDR1 SEHNR and CDR2 FQNEAQ (reference sequence). The chain's CDR3 is CASSSRTGRNGELFF. For the CDR3, the DNA is TGTGCCAGCAGCTCCCGGACAGGGAGGAACGGGGAGCTGTTTTTT.

The table lists this clonotype with a few counts. The chain links TRBV4-3 to TRBJ2-1; TRBD2 agrees at 7 bases. Germline lookup yields CDR1 LGHNA and CDR2 YSLEER. The CDR3 runs to 16 residues. V shed 0 bases, J shed 4 bases, and the junction held 6 bases outside the gene matches. This CDR3 is CASSQDPASGYNEQFF. Written as DNA, the CDR3 is TGCGCCAGCAGCCAAGATCCTGCTAGCGGTTACAATGAGCAGTTCTTC.

This clonotype was found many times. V and J are TRBV20-1 and TRBJ2-7; TRBD2 might be the D (6 bases). Trimming took 6 bases from V and 0 from J, leaving 12 bases between them. Germline CDR1 is DFQATT and CDR2 is SNEGSKA (reference sequence). The CDR3 has 13 amino acids. As DNA, the CDR3 is TGCAGTGCGTGGGACTTATCCTCCTACGAGCAGTACTTC. It translates to CSAWDLSSYEQYF.

Many counts were recorded for this clonotype. The V call is TRBV7-6, the J call TRBJ2-3; tentative D call: TRBD2 (5 bases). Germline V gene sequence: CDR1 SGHVS, CDR2 FNYEAQ. The length of the CDR3 is 13 residues. Trimming stripped 0 bases from V and 4 bases from J, with 5 bases between. The CDR3 bases are TGTGCCAGCAGCTTAGCACTAGCAGATACGCAGTATTTT. Translated, it gives CASSLALADTQYF.

Comments on this clonotype: This sequence may be a read error, since a much larger clone differs from it by one base. The chain uses TRBV20-1 and TRBJ1-1, with TRBD1 identical over 7 bases. In germline, CDR1 is DFQATT, CDR2 SNEGSKA (reference sequence). After removal of 2 bases from V and 4 bases from J, the junction contained 1 base not matched to a gene. CDR3 length: 12 residues. CDR3: CSARQGVTEAFF. CDR3 nucleotides: TGCAGTGCTAGACAGGGGGTCACTGAAGCTTTCTTT.

This clonotype was found many times. The V gene is TRBV20-1, the J gene TRBJ2-1; D gene ambiguous. The CDR3 is made up of 15 amino acids. Trimming pared 3 bases from V and 2 bases from J, leaving 14 bases between. Germline values: CDR1 DFQATT, CDR2 SNEGSKA (reference sequence). The CDR3 DNA follows: TGCAGTGCTAGTCTGGTAGGCCGCACCTACAATGAGCAGTTCTTC. It encodes CSASLVGRTYNEQFF.

This clonotype has ten or more counts. This chain connects TRBV5-6 to TRBJ1-4; 8 nucleotides agree with TRBD1. With V trimmed by 4 bases and J by 6 bases, 2 bases remained unmatched. CDR1 and CDR2 from the germline V gene are SGHDT and YYEEEE. The CDR3 has 13 amino acids. CDR3 nucleotide sequence: TGTGCCAGCAGCACGGACAGGGATGAAAAACTGTTTTTT. Amino acid sequence: CASSTDRDEKLFF. Together with reference TRBV5-6 and TRBJ1-4, the CDR3 gives the full variable domain: DAGVTQSPTHLIKTRGQQVTLRCSPKSGHDTVSWYQQALGQGPQFIFQYYEEEERQRGNFPDRFSGHQFPNYSSELNVNALLLGDSALYLCASSTDRDEKLFFGSGTQLSVL.